This T cell receptor beta chain was found in a study of T cells in Graves' hyperthyroidism and ophthalmopathy. The investigators amplified TCR beta CDR3 regions from RNA transcripts. A first-round RT-PCR of the TCR CDR3 used the HTBI primer set. MiXCR, applied by TCRdb to the multiplex PCR reads, yields one record per CDR3 protein. Found here are nearly 750,000 distinct CDR3 sequences, around a third of them singletons; the top ten hold 31%. Hyperthyroidism in the patients, aged 18 to 65, was newly diagnosed and under 2 months in duration. Orbital computed tomography, thyroid ultrasound, serum thyroxine and TRAb, and clinical symptoms together informed the diagnoses. The PBMCs studied were ones that came from 10 ml fresh peripheral blood. Study-wide points: The majority of expanded thyroid clonotypes above 0.001 also appeared in blood.

In regard to this clonotype: Its target is unknown. One end of the junction fails to match germline, which may point to a read error.

This CDR3 region has 15 residues. Germline CDR1 SGHTA, CDR2 FQGNSA. The sequenced sample was blood. The chain joins TRBV7-2 to TRBJ2-5; TRBD2 matches at 8 bases. The J call is uncertain, as TRBJ2-1 better fits the DNA end. The clonotype originates from a woman in her 40s with Graves' hyperthyroidism. The DNA of the CDR3 is TGTGCCAACAGCCCGCCGGGACTAGGTTTTGGTGAGCAGTTCTTC. It is translated as CANSPPGLGFGEQFF.